This is a list of T cell receptor beta chains from one sample in a study of T-cell memory formation after mild COVID-19. One entry per CDR3 protein, called by TCRdb with MiXCR from the 5' RACE reads. The table lists 340,000 or so distinct CDR3 sequences, 10% to 15% of them singletons. Sequencing used PBMCs or a T cell subset sorted from them (not recorded which). Receptors were obtained from a man aged 18-30 years who had mild COVID-19 (a few samples of this study predate the infection). Cell type and time point are not known. CDR3s include the opening cysteine and the closing phenylalanine or tryptophan. Each record gives: J gene, D gene, V gene, clone size, CDR3 protein, CDR3 DNA. D genes are given only for firm matches. Where a row states a size, it is once, few, many or the class of an expanded clone; other rows omit it.

TRBJ2-2 NA TRBV4-1 NA CETGRDTGELFF TGCGAAACAGGGCGGGACACCGGTGAGCTGTTTTTT
TRBJ1-1 TRBD1 TRBV9 few CASSPDRVGAFF TGTGCCAGCAGCCCCGACAGGGTAGGAGCTTTCTTT
TRBJ2-3 NA TRBV5-4 few CASSPTSGPDTQYF TGTGCCAGCAGCCCCACGTCGGGTCCAGATACGCAGTATTTT
TRBJ2-1 NA TRBV5-4 NA CASSLAWGAGDEQFF TGTGCCAGCAGCTTGGCGTGGGGGGCAGGGGATGAGCAGTTCTTC
TRBJ2-5 TRBD2 TRBV7-8 few CASSLRVAGGLETQYF TGTGCCAGCAGCTTAAGGGTAGCGGGGGGGCTTGAGACCCAGTACTTC
TRBJ2-1 NA TRBV9 NA CASSVAGGGGGEQFF TGTGCCAGCAGCGTAGCGGGCGGTGGAGGCGGTGAGCAGTTCTTC
TRBJ2-3 NA TRBV12-3/TRBV12-4 many CASSQPGDADTQYF TGTGCCAGCAGTCAACCAGGGGACGCAGATACGCAGTATTTT
TRBJ2-7 TRBD1 TRBV4-1 NA CASSQLQGSPYEQYF TGCGCCAGCAGCCAATTACAGGGGAGCCCCTACGAGCAGTACTTC
TRBJ2-7 NA TRBV7-9 NA CASSLVQEQYF TGTGCCAGCAGCTTAGTACAGGAGCAGTACTTC
TRBJ2-2 NA TRBV5-1 NA CASSLERGDGELFF TGCGCCAGCAGCTTGGAGAGGGGTGACGGGGAGCTGTTTTTT
TRBJ1-1 NA TRBV29-1 NA CSVVGGNTEAFF TGCAGCGTGGTAGGGGGGAACACTGAAGCTTTCTTT
TRBJ1-5 TRBD1 TRBV7-9 NA CASSLPGGGNQPQHF TGTGCCAGCAGCTTACCAGGGGGCGGCAATCAGCCCCAGCATTTT
TRBJ1-1 TRBD1 TRBV4-3 NA CASSQGPGTGGGREAFF TGCGCCAGCAGCCAAGGACCCGGGACAGGGGGCGGCCGTGAAGCTTTCTTT
TRBJ1-2 TRBD1 TRBV6-5 few CASSNPGQGWGYTF TGTGCCAGCAGTAATCCGGGACAGGGCTGGGGCTACACCTTC
TRBJ1-2 TRBD1 TRBV10-3 NA CAISESTGGAVRGYTF TGTGCCATCAGTGAGTCCACAGGGGGCGCCGTCCGGGGCTACACCTTC
TRBJ2-2 NA TRBV10-3 few CAISAAGGTTGELFF TGTGCCATCAGTGCAGCAGGGGGGACCACCGGGGAGCTGTTTTTT
TRBJ2-1 NA TRBV9 NA CASSRQASSYNEQFF TGTGCCAGCAGCAGACAGGCAAGCTCCTACAATGAGCAGTTCTTC
TRBJ2-2 TRBD1 TRBV7-9 NA CASSFPIGTANTGELFF TGTGCCAGCAGCTTTCCCATCGGGACAGCGAACACCGGGGAGCTGTTTTTT
TRBJ1-2 NA TRBV7-9 few CASSLSPREYGYTF TGTGCCAGCAGCTTATCTCCCAGGGAATATGGCTACACCTTC
TRBJ1-1 NA TRBV20-1 few CSAGDNMNTEAFF TGCAGTGCGGGGGATAACATGAACACTGAAGCTTTCTTT
TRBJ2-3 TRBD2 TRBV28 NA CASSLGGAGGIDTQYF TGTGCCAGCAGCCTCGGAGGAGCGGGGGGGATAGATACGCAGTATTTT
TRBJ2-6 NA TRBV6-5 NA CASSYDSSGANVLTF TGTGCCAGCAGTTACGACAGCTCTGGGGCCAACGTCCTGACTTTC
TRBJ2-7 TRBD1 TRBV12-3/TRBV12-4 NA CASSFTGQISEQYF TGTGCCAGCAGCTTCACGGGACAGATAAGCGAGCAGTACTTC
TRBJ2-1 TRBD2 TRBV5-1 many CASSLDIAGGDEQFF TGCGCCAGCAGCTTGGATATAGCGGGGGGGGATGAGCAGTTCTTC
TRBJ2-2 TRBD1 TRBV29-1 once CSVESQDRGNTGELFF TGCAGCGTTGAATCTCAGGACAGGGGGAACACCGGGGAGCTGTTTTTT